The count of the clone carrying this T cell receptor beta chain is one. What it recognizes is unknown. The study reverse transcribed the entire isolated RNA, so it sequenced expressed TCRB transcripts. Using immunoSEQ multiplex PCR, the repertoire was profiled, and TCRdb retains in-frame clones only, with some absent. This table holds 350,000 or so clones, around a fifth found once. Trimming shortened V by 0 bases and J by 4 bases, and 6 bases separated the two germline ends. CDR3 length: 13 residues. Looked up from germline, CDR1 is SNHLY and CDR2 is FYNNEI. The data derive from a study of beta chain features in type 1 diabetes. Every donor had blood drawn once into heparin, around 0.12 L on average. Purities in excess of 95% were seen in all sorted populations. Findings and caveats of the study: When Type 1 diabetes patients were examined, their TCRB CDR3s proved moderately but significantly shorter in all four CD4+ subsets. VDJ junctions in type 1 diabetes patients carried more deletions and fewer insertions.

The sequenced sample was naive CD4+ T cells from blood. This chain connects TRBV2 to TRBJ1-1; D is ambiguous. The receptor comes from a woman in her late teens or twenties in good health. CDR3 coding DNA: TGTGCCAGCAGTGAAGCTGCGGCCACTGAAGCTTTCTTT. Translating it yields CASSEAAATEAFF.